This TCR beta chain is drawn from a study of neoadjuvant anti-PD-1 for oral cavity cancer. At the level of the study: Before surgery, most patients got three to four biweekly 3 mg/kg nivolumab doses. Patients without progression received a fourth nivolumab dose around day 43, then surgical resection on days 50-56.

Libraries were prepared by immunoSEQ multiplex PCR; TCRdb keeps only in-frame clonotypes and omits some of them. The data show roughly 14,000 clones, approximately 73% seen once. Described time point: after neoadjuvant nivolumab, at surgical resection. This clone was found a few times. This receptor was taken from a person aged 35-80 years with oral cavity squamous cell carcinoma. This specimen was PBMCs, taken after nivolumab (anti-PD-1) treatment.

The CDR3 reads CASSESSGLVNEQFF. CDR3 DNA sequence: TGCGCCAGCAGTGAGTCCTCGGGACTAGTGAATGAGCAGTTCTTC. The chain recombines TRBV10-1 with TRBJ2-1, with 8 positions matching TRBD2. CDR1 is WNHNN, CDR2 SYGVQD, per germline (reference sequence). CDR3 length: 15 residues. V was pared by 0 bases and J by 7 bases, with 5 bases of the junction left unmatched.